The rows below give T cell receptor delta chains drawn from one sample of a study of gamma-delta T cells after stem cell transplantation. TCRdb re-called the RT-PCR reads through CATT. Among 1,000 to 1,500 delta-chain clones listed, roughly 5% were seen once. The sample consisted of gamma-delta T cells. These receptors all stem from a human donor. It is not recorded whose cells these are; they may come from a transplant donor. Both conserved end residues are part of each CDR3. Each record gives: J gene, clone size, V gene, D gene, CDR3 DNA, CDR3 protein. D genes are given only for firm matches. Clone size is shown for a subset of rows, as once, few, many or a class of expanded clone.

J gene: TRDJ1
clone size: .
V gene: TRDV1
D gene: TRDD3
CDR3 DNA: TGTGCTCTTGGGGAATTCCCGTACTGGGGGATACGCTCGGTCGGGGGTATTAACTTCACCGATAAACTCATCTTT
CDR3 protein: CALGEFPYWGIRSVGGINFTDKLIF

J gene: TRDJ1
clone size: few
V gene: TRDV1
D gene: TRDD3
CDR3 DNA: TGCTCTGGGGGGAAAGATAAACTCATCTTT
CDR3 protein: CSGGKDKLIF

J gene: TRDJ1
clone size: large
V gene: TRDV1
D gene: .
CDR3 DNA: TGTGCTCTTGGGGACGGGGCCTTCCTACGTTTTGGGGGTGGGATACGGCTCACCGATAAACTCATCTTT
CDR3 protein: CALGDGAFLRFGGGIRLTDKLIF

J gene: TRDJ1
clone size: medium-sized
V gene: TRAV29/DV5
D gene: TRDD3
CDR3 DNA: TGTGCAGCAAGCGTGGGGGAGCTGGGAACCGATAAACTCATCTTT
CDR3 protein: CAASVGELGTDKLIF

J gene: TRDJ1
clone size: medium-sized
V gene: TRDV1
D gene: TRDD3
CDR3 DNA: TGTGCTCTTGGGGAAAAGTTTCGGGGCCCCAATTCCCCTCCAAGGTGGGGGATACCCTACACCGATAAACTCATCTTT
CDR3 protein: CALGEKFRGPNSPPRWGIPYTDKLIF

J gene: TRDJ1
clone size: large
V gene: TRDV1
D gene: TRDD2
CDR3 DNA: TGTGCTCTTGGGGAACTCCGGCCCTTCCTACCCCAGTTGTTCTCCGATAAACTCATCTTT
CDR3 protein: CALGELRPFLPQLFSDKLIF

J gene: TRDJ1
clone size: large
V gene: TRDV2
D gene: .
CDR3 DNA: TGTGCCTGTGGTCGTGGTGGGGGCCCGATCCCTCGTTACCCAACCGATAAACTCATCTTT
CDR3 protein: CACGRGGGPIPRYPTDKLIF

J gene: TRDJ1
clone size: few
V gene: TRDV1
D gene: .
CDR3 DNA: TGTGCTCTTGGGGAAACTTCCCCTTCCTACCATACTGGGGGGTCGGTGTACACCGATAAACTCATCTTT
CDR3 protein: CALGETSPSYHTGGSVYTDKLIF

J gene: TRDJ1
clone size: hyperexpanded
V gene: TRDV2
D gene: TRDD3
CDR3 DNA: TGTGCCTGTGACACCTTACTGGGGGATACGCGCGGAACCGATAAACTCATCTTT
CDR3 protein: CACDTLLGDTRGTDKLIF

J gene: TRDJ1
clone size: .
V gene: TRAV29/DV5
D gene: .
CDR3 DNA: TGTTCCGCAAGCGCGTTGAAGGGAGGATACTACCCCCCGTACACCGATAAACTCATCTTT
CDR3 protein: CSASALKGGYYPPYTDKLIF

J gene: TRDJ1
clone size: large
V gene: TRDV1
D gene: TRDD3
CDR3 DNA: TGTGCTCTTGGGGAACTTAGTCCTGGTTCCCACTACTGGGGGAGACCCACCGATAAACTCATCTTT
CDR3 protein: CALGELSPGSHYWGRPTDKLIF

J gene: TRDJ1
clone size: large
V gene: TRDV1
D gene: .
CDR3 DNA: TGTGCTCTTGGGGAGCCCAGGTACACCGATAAACTCATCTTT
CDR3 protein: CALGEPRYTDKLIF

J gene: TRDJ1
clone size: large
V gene: TRDV1
D gene: TRDD3
CDR3 DNA: TGTGCTCTTGGGGTATTCCATTCTCATACTGGGGGATACAAGAAGCACACCGATAAACTCATCTTT
CDR3 protein: CALGVFHSHTGGYKKHTDKLIF

J gene: TRDJ1
clone size: large
V gene: TRDV1
D gene: TRDD3
CDR3 DNA: TGTGCTCTTGGGCCACCCTTTGCCTTACTAGGGGATACTGTGGGCACCGATAAACTCATCTTT
CDR3 protein: CALGPPFALLGDTVGTDKLIF

J gene: TRDJ1
clone size: medium-sized
V gene: TRDV3
D gene: TRDD3
CDR3 DNA: TGTGCCTTCGGGGCCTTCCGCCGTACTGGGGGTCACACCGATAAACTCATCTTT
CDR3 protein: CAFGAFRRTGGHTDKLIF

J gene: TRDJ1
clone size: large
V gene: TRDV1
D gene: .
CDR3 DNA: TGTGCTCTTGAGGGCCTACTACATCGAGGCGGAGCGCCTAAGTACACCGATAAACTCATCTTT
CDR3 protein: CALEGLLHRGGAPKYTDKLIF

J gene: TRDJ1
clone size: medium-sized
V gene: TRDV1
D gene: .
CDR3 DNA: TGTGCTCTTGGGGAGCCACCCTTTTCCGGGGACACCGATAAACTCATCTTT
CDR3 protein: CALGEPPFSGDTDKLIF

J gene: TRDJ1
clone size: .
V gene: TRDV2
D gene: TRDD3
CDR3 DNA: TGTGCCTGTGACACGTCCCCCACCGGGGGGATCATCGATAAACTCATCTTT
CDR3 protein: CACDTSPTGGIIDKLIF

J gene: TRDJ1
clone size: medium-sized
V gene: TRDV1
D gene: TRDD3
CDR3 DNA: TGTGCTCTTGGGGGAATACTGGGGGATTTCCCCTTCGCCGATAAACTCATCTTT
CDR3 protein: CALGGILGDFPFADKLIF

J gene: TRDJ1
clone size: .
V gene: TRAV29/DV5
D gene: TRDD3
CDR3 DNA: TGTTCCGCAAGGGTCTCCCACATTCCGACTGGGGGATACCAAGTGTACACCGATAAACTCATCTTT
CDR3 protein: CSARVSHIPTGGYQVYTDKLIF

J gene: TRDJ1
clone size: few
V gene: TRDV1
D gene: TRDD3
CDR3 DNA: TGTGCTCTTGGGGAACTAACCCCCTACGTACTCAAGCTGGGGATACGGATGGGGACCGATAAACTCATCTTT
CDR3 protein: CALGELTPYVLKLGIRMGTDKLIF

J gene: TRDJ1
clone size: large
V gene: TRAV29/DV5
D gene: TRDD3
CDR3 DNA: TGTGCAGCAAGCGGAGGAAAACTTCGTACTGGGGGATACGCGTACACCGATAAACTCATCTTT
CDR3 protein: CAASGGKLRTGGYAYTDKLIF

J gene: TRDJ1
clone size: medium-sized
V gene: TRDV1
D gene: TRDD2
CDR3 DNA: TGTGCTCTTGGGGAACTCTCCGTCCAACCCCCTTCCTACCACTCCCAGTGGGGGCCCGATAAACTCATCTTT
CDR3 protein: CALGELSVQPPSYHSQWGPDKLIF

J gene: TRDJ1
clone size: hyperexpanded
V gene: TRDV2
D gene: .
CDR3 DNA: TGTGCCTGTGACACCGTGGGAGGATACACCGATAAACTCATCTTT
CDR3 protein: CACDTVGGYTDKLIF

J gene: TRDJ1
clone size: .
V gene: TRDV1
D gene: .
CDR3 DNA: TGTGCTCTTGGGGAACGCCAGGTCCTTGAGGTGGGGAGACCCACCGATAAACTCATCTTT
CDR3 protein: CALGERQVLEVGRPTDKLIF

J gene: TRDJ1
clone size: .
V gene: TRDV1
D gene: TRDD3
CDR3 DNA: TGTGCTCTTGGGGAAATCCCCCGCCCCCGCTGGGGGATGGATATGACCATAAAACTCATCTTT
CDR3 protein: CALGEIPRPRWGMDMTIKLIF

J gene: TRDJ1
clone size: medium-sized
V gene: TRDV1
D gene: TRDD2
CDR3 DNA: TGTGCTCTTGGGGTATCCTTCCTTCGGCGGATCCAAGGGGGCTACACCGATAAACTCATCTTT
CDR3 protein: CALGVSFLRRIQGGYTDKLIF

J gene: TRDJ1
clone size: medium-sized
V gene: TRDV1
D gene: TRDD3
CDR3 DNA: TGTGCTCTTGGGGAACTATACCCCTCCTTACCCCCTTCCTACCGAATACTGGGGGATACGCACTTCCCCACCGATAAACTCATCTTT
CDR3 protein: CALGELYPSLPPSYRILGDTHFPTDKLIF

J gene: TRDJ1
clone size: .
V gene: TRDV2
D gene: TRDD3
CDR3 DNA: TGTGCCTGTGAGTTGTTGGGACTGGGGGACCCTAACACCGATAAACTCATCTTT
CDR3 protein: CACELLGLGDPNTDKLIF

J gene: TRDJ1
clone size: .
V gene: TRDV1
D gene: TRDD3
CDR3 DNA: TGTGCTCTTGGGGACTCTGAGCCTCCCTACAAGGGGATACGCGACGGCACCGATAAACTCATCTTT
CDR3 protein: CALGDSEPPYKGIRDGTDKLIF

J gene: TRDJ1
clone size: .
V gene: TRDV1
D gene: TRDD3
CDR3 DNA: TGTGCTCTTGGGGAACCTACACCCAGGGACAACGAGGTCTGGGGGACAGCCCAACTTCACAACACCGATAAACTCATCTTT
CDR3 protein: CALGEPTPRDNEVWGTAQLHNTDKLIF

J gene: TRDJ1
clone size: few
V gene: TRDV2
D gene: TRDD3
CDR3 DNA: TGTGCCTGTGAGTTGTTGGGACTGGGGGACCTCACCGCCTTGTACACCGATAAACTCATCTTT
CDR3 protein: CACELLGLGDLTALYTDKLIF

J gene: TRDJ4
clone size: medium-sized
V gene: TRDV1
D gene: TRDD3
CDR3 DNA: TGTGCTCTTGGGGAACTCCCTTTTGGACTGGGGGATACGCTCGGACCCCTGATCTTT
CDR3 protein: CALGELPFGLGDTLGPLIF

J gene: TRDJ1
clone size: medium-sized
V gene: TRAV29/DV5
D gene: .
CDR3 DNA: TGTGCAGCAAGCGCGCGGGTCACGCCCCAGCCAGAGTACACCGATAAACTCATCTTT
CDR3 protein: CAASARVTPQPEYTDKLIF

J gene: TRDJ1
clone size: large
V gene: TRDV1
D gene: .
CDR3 DNA: TGTGCTCTTGGGGAACTCCCCTTCCCACATTTCTACACCGATAAACTCATCTTT
CDR3 protein: CALGELPFPHFYTDKLIF

J gene: TRDJ1
clone size: medium-sized
V gene: TRDV1
D gene: .
CDR3 DNA: TGTGCTCTTGGGGCAGCGAGAAACTTTGGGGGGAAGTACACCGATAAACTCATCTTT
CDR3 protein: CALGAARNFGGKYTDKLIF

J gene: TRDJ1
clone size: medium-sized
V gene: TRDV1
D gene: TRDD3
CDR3 DNA: TGTGCTCTTGGGGAAGTGCCAGCTTACCTCTTAAAACGTTACTGGGGGTTCACCGATAAACTCATCTTT
CDR3 protein: CALGEVPAYLLKRYWGFTDKLIF

J gene: TRDJ1
clone size: few
V gene: TRDV1
D gene: TRDD3
CDR3 DNA: TGTGCTCTTGGGGAGGGTTCTTCCTTCCTGGTACTGGGGGATACAGCTTGGTCCGGTAAACTCATCTTT
CDR3 protein: CALGEGSSFLVLGDTAWSGKLIF

J gene: TRDJ1
clone size: .
V gene: TRDV2
D gene: TRDD3
CDR3 DNA: TGTGCCTGTGACTCCGTACTGGGGGATACGCGGAGACACACCGATAAACTCATCTTT
CDR3 protein: CACDSVLGDTRRHTDKLIF

J gene: TRDJ1
clone size: .
V gene: TRDV2
D gene: .
CDR3 DNA: TGTGCCTGTGACACCGTACGTTGTGGGGATCACACCGATAAACTCATCTTT
CDR3 protein: CACDTVRCGDHTDKLIF

J gene: TRDJ1
clone size: large
V gene: TRDV1
D gene: TRDD3
CDR3 DNA: TGTGCTCTTGGGGAACTTAAGGTGGGCACCTGGGGGATTGCGGATAAACTCATCTTT
CDR3 protein: CALGELKVGTWGIADKLIF

J gene: TRDJ1
clone size: medium-sized
V gene: TRDV1
D gene: TRDD3
CDR3 DNA: TGTGCTCTTGGGGGAGTGCTTCCTAATGGGGGATACGCTAAATGGTACACCGATAAACTCATCTTT
CDR3 protein: CALGGVLPNGGYAKWYTDKLIF

J gene: TRDJ1
clone size: medium-sized
V gene: TRDV1
D gene: TRDD3
CDR3 DNA: TGTGCTCTTAAATTCCTATTAAGAAACTACTGGGGGGAGCCAACAGAAATAAAAGGGAACACCGATAAACTCATCTTT
CDR3 protein: CALKFLLRNYWGEPTEIKGNTDKLIF

J gene: TRDJ2
clone size: few
V gene: TRAV29/DV5
D gene: TRDD3
CDR3 DNA: TGTTCCGCAACACTGGGGCTCCTGACGACCTGGGGGATGTTGACAGCACAACTCTTCTTT
CDR3 protein: CSATLGLLTTWGMLTAQLFF

J gene: TRDJ1
clone size: medium-sized
V gene: TRDV1
D gene: TRDD3
CDR3 DNA: TGTGCTCTTGGAACCCATACCATGGTGGGAAGTACTGGGGGATACGGGACCGATAAACTCATCTTT
CDR3 protein: CALGTHTMVGSTGGYGTDKLIF

J gene: TRDJ1
clone size: medium-sized
V gene: TRDV1
D gene: .
CDR3 DNA: TGTGCTCTTGGGGATCGGCTTCCTACGGGGGATATTTCCGATAAACTCATCTTT
CDR3 protein: CALGDRLPTGDISDKLIF

J gene: TRDJ1
clone size: large
V gene: TRDV2
D gene: .
CDR3 DNA: TGTGCCTGTGACCGGCTACCTCGTGGTTCCACCGATAAACTCATCTTT
CDR3 protein: CACDRLPRGSTDKLIF

J gene: TRDJ1
clone size: large
V gene: TRDV2
D gene: TRDD3
CDR3 DNA: TGTGCCTGTGACATACTGGGGGAGGGGCGGTCCACCGATAAACTCATCTTT
CDR3 protein: CACDILGEGRSTDKLIF

J gene: TRDJ1
clone size: few
V gene: TRDV1
D gene: .
CDR3 DNA: TGTGCTCTTGGGGAACTGACCCCATTCCTTCCGTCGGGGCTAACTTACACCGATAAACTCACCTTT
CDR3 protein: CALGELTPFLPSGLTYTDKLTF

J gene: TRDJ1
clone size: medium-sized
V gene: TRDV1
D gene: TRDD3
CDR3 DNA: TGTGCTCTTGGATCTTTACCACCTTCCCCACAGAACGTACTGGGGATACGGAGACTCATCTTT
CDR3 protein: CALGSLPPSPQNVLGIRRLIF

J gene: TRDJ1
clone size: medium-sized
V gene: TRDV1
D gene: .
CDR3 DNA: TGTGCTCTTGGGGAACTTCAGTCGGGTCCTTCCTACGGTACAATAGTACTGGGGGATTTATTTAGCGATAAACTCATCTTT
CDR3 protein: CALGELQSGPSYGTIVLGDLFSDKLIF

J gene: TRDJ1
clone size: medium-sized
V gene: TRDV1
D gene: .
CDR3 DNA: TGTGCTCTTGGGGATCCCCACCCGGGATTGATGAAGTACACCGATAAACTCATCTTT
CDR3 protein: CALGDPHPGLMKYTDKLIF

J gene: TRDJ1
clone size: .
V gene: TRDV1
D gene: .
CDR3 DNA: TGTGCTCTTGGGGAACTCGCCTACGACCATCCCGCCGAGAAACTCATCTTT
CDR3 protein: CALGELAYDHPAEKLIF